The 2 T cell receptor beta chains below come from one sample, sequenced in a study of T-cell memory formation after mild COVID-19. From the 5' RACE reads, TCRdb called clonotypes with MiXCR, one entry per CDR3 protein. The profile covers almost 250,000 distinct CDR3 sequences, with approximately 15% appearing a single time and 2% to 2.5% taken by the ten largest. The material sequenced was PBMCs or a T cell subset sorted from them (not recorded which). The receptors come from an adult woman who had mild COVID-19 (a few samples of this study predate the infection). Cell type and time point are not known.

This clonotype was observed a few times. J is TRBJ1-1 and V is TRBV7-9; D ambiguous. CDR1 and CDR2 from the germline V gene are SEHNR and FQNEAQ (reference sequence). Trimming removed 7 bases at V and 4 bases at J, with 16 bases between. CDR3 size: 14 residues. CDR3: CASTVDTPSTEAFF. CDR3 sequence (DNA): TGTGCCAGCACCGTCGATACCCCTAGCACTGAAGCTTTCTTT.

The gene calls are TRBV12-3 or TRBV12-4 and TRBJ2-2; 8 bases map to TRBD1. V shed 6 bases and J 5 bases; nucleotides not matched to a gene: 8. The CDR3 runs to 15 residues. The CDR3 DNA reads TGTGCCAGCAGAGGAGGACAGGGAGCGACCGGGGAGCTGTTTTTT. Translating it yields CASRGGQGATGELFF.